This T cell receptor beta chain was sequenced during a study of siplizumab effects on memory and regulatory T cells. Study outcomes and limitations: In unstimulated cells, naive T cells appeared more diverse than memory T cells and seemed major alloresponse contributors.

The V end was cut by 2 bases, the J end by 3 bases, with 8 bases between. This CDR3 region has 14 residues. Germline V gene lookup returns CDR1 MDHEN and CDR2 SYDVKM. The method was immunoSEQ multiplex PCR; TCRdb's version includes in-frame clones alone and lacks a portion of them. Here the sample spans about 62,000 clones, 79% being singletons. Sequencing of unstimulated naive, memory, effector memory and TEMRA subsets was performed in a few donor pairs. About this clone itself: Its target is not known.

The rearrangement uses TRBV28 and TRBJ1-3; no definite D call. Sequenced input: memory CD4+ T cells sorted from blood. This receptor was taken from a human donor in good health. CDR3 sequence (DNA): TGTGCCAGCAGTTTAGCAACTATTGGAAACACCATATATTTT. Translating it yields CASSLATIGNTIYF.